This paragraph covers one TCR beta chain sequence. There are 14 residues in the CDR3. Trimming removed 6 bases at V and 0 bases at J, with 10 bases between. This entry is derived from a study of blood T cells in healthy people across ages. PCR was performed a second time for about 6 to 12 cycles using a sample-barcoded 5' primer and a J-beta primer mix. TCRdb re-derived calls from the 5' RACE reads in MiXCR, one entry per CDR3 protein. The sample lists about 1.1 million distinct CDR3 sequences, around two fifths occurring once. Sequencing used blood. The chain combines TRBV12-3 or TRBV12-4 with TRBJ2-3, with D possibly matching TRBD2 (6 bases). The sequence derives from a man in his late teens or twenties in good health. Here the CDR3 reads CASRGGDSTDTQYF. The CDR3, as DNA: TGTGCCAGCAGAGGAGGGGACAGCACAGATACGCAGTATTTT.